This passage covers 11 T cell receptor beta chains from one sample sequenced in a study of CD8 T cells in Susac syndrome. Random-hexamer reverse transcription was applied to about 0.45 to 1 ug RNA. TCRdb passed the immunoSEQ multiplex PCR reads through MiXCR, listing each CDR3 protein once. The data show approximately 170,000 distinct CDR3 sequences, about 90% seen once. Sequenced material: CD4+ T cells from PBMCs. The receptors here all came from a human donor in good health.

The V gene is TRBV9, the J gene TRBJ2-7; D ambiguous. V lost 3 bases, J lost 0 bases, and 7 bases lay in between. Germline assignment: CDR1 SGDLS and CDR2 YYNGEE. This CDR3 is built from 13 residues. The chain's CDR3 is CASSDRNSYEQYF. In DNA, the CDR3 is TGTGCCAGCAGCGATCGGAACTCCTACGAGCAGTACTTC.

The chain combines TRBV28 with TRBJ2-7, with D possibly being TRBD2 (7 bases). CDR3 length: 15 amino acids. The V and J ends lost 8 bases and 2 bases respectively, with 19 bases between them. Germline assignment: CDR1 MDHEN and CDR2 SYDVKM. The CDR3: CASLPGGRFTYEQYF. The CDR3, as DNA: TGTGCCAGCCTTCCGGGGGGCAGGTTTACCTACGAGCAGTACTTC.

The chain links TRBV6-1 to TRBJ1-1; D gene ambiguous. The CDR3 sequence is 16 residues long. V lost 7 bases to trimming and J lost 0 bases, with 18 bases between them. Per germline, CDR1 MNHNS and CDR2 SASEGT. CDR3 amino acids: CASTTTGRALNTEAFF. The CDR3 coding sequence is TGTGCCAGCACCACAACTGGGAGGGCTTTGAACACTGAAGCTTTCTTT.

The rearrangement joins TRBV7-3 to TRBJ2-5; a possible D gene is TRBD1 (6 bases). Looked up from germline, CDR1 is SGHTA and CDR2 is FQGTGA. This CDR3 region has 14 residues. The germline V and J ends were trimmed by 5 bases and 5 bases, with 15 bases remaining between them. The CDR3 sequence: CASSPTGMGETQYF. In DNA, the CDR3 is TGTGCCAGCAGCCCTACAGGGATGGGGGAGACCCAGTACTTC.

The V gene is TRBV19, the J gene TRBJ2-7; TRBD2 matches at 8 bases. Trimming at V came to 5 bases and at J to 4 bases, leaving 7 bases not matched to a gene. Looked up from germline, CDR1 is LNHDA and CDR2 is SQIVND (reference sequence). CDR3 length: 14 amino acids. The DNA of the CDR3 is TGTGCCAGTAGTCGGGGGGGGCACCGTTACGAGCAGTACTTC. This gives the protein CASSRGGHRYEQYF.

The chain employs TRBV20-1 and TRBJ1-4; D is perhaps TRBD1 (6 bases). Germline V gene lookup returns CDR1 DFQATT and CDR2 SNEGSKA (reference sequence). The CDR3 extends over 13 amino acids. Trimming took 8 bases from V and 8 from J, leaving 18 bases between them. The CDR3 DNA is TGCAGTTTGCCCCCCCAGGGGACGGAAAAACTGTTTTTT. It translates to CSLPPQGTEKLFF.

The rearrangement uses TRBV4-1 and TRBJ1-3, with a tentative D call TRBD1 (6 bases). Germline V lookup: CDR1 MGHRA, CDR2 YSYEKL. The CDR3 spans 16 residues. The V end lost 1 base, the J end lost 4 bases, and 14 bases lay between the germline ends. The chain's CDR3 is CASSQAWTAPGNTIYF. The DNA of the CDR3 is TGCGCCAGCAGCCAAGCGTGGACAGCTCCAGGAAACACCATATATTTT.

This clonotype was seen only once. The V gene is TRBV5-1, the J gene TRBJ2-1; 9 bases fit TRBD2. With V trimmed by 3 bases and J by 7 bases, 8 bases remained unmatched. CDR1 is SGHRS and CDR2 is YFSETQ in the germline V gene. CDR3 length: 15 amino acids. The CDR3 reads CASSSIAGEGNEQFF. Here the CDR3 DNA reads TGCGCCAGCAGCTCGATAGCGGGAGAGGGTAATGAGCAGTTCTTC.

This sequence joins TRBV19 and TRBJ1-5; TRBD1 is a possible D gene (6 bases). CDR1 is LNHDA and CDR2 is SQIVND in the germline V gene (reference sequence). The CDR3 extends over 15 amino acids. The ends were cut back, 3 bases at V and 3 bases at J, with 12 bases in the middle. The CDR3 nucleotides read TGTGCCAGTAGTATCACAGGGAGGTTCAATCAGCCCCAGCATTTT. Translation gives CASSITGRFNQPQHF.

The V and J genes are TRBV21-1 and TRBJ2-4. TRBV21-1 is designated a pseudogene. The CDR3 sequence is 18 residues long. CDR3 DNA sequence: TGTGCCAGCAGCAAAGCGAGAAACGGAGCCTTAGCCAAAAACATTCAGTACTTC. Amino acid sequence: CASSKARNGALAKNIQYF.

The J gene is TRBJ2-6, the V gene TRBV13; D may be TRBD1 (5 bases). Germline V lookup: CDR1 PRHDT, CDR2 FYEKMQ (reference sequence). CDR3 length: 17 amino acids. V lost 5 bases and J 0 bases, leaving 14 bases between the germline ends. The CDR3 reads CASSHSTGYSGANVLTF. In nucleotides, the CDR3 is TGTGCCAGCAGCCACTCAACAGGCTACTCTGGGGCCAACGTCCTGACTTTC. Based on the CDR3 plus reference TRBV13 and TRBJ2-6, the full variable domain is AAGVIQSPRHLIKEKRETATLKCYPIPRHDTVYWYQQGPGQDPQFLISFYEKMQSDKGSIPDRFSAQQFSDYHSELNMSSLELGDSALYFCASSHSTGYSGANVLTFGAGSRLTVL.